This TCR beta chain stems from a study of T cells in Graves' hyperthyroidism and ophthalmopathy. Study-wide findings and caveats: The model foresaw ophthalmopathy a median around 6 months prior to onset.

RNA transcripts provided the source from which TCR beta CDR3 regions were amplified. The study used the HTBI primer set for a first-round RT-PCR of the TCR CDR3. TCRdb re-derived calls from the multiplex PCR reads in MiXCR, one entry per CDR3 protein. The table shows 600,000 or so distinct CDR3 sequences, with over 12% occurring only once. It was uncontrolled infection, other autoimmune disease, pregnancy or lactation that excluded patients. Clinical symptoms, serum thyroxine, TRAb, thyroid ultrasound and orbital computed tomography established diagnosis. In germline, CDR1 is SGHNT, CDR2 YYREEE (reference sequence). V gave up 5 bases and J gave up 8 bases; unmatched junction bases: 11. The CDR3 contains 14 residues. To note about this clonotype: The antigen is unknown.

Sequenced material: blood. The TCR originated in a woman aged 18-35 years with Graves' ophthalmopathy. The J gene is TRBJ1-2, the V gene TRBV5-4, with TRBD1 identical over 8 bases. The CDR3 loop is CASRTKDRDYGYTF. The DNA for the CDR3 is TGTGCCAGCAGGACAAAGGACAGGGATTACGGCTACACCTTC.